This T cell receptor (beta chain) was captured by sequencing in a study of early T cells in non-severe SARS-CoV-2 infection. General study points: Private and CD4 specificities were missed by VDJdb matching, skewed to anti-spike CD8.

The CDR3 covers 17 residues. Unmatched junction bases numbered 6, after V lost 1 base and J lost 0 bases. From germline, CDR1 is SGHAT and CDR2 FQNNGV. In its sample, this clonotype was seen many times. Its antigen is as yet unknown. Unique molecular identifiers (one per individual cDNA molecule) were attached. One entry per CDR3 protein, called by TCRdb with MiXCR from the 5' RACE reads. The sample lists approximately 35,000 distinct CDR3 sequences, around 5% occurring once. This receptor was taken from an adult who was a healthcare worker with PCR-confirmed SARS-CoV-2 infection or an uninfected control (not recorded which). The sample comprised whole blood. The chain has TRBV11-2 and TRBJ2-4, with 7 bases fitting TRBD1. The CDR3 DNA is TGTGCCAGCAGCTTAGGAGGGGGCCAGGGAGCCAAAAACATTCAGTACTTC. This codes for CASSLGGGQGAKNIQYF.